This TCR beta chain stems from a study of blood T cell repertoires in COVID-19. Study summary: Sources were T cells, B-cell-depleted T cells, or PBMCs; the material itself was cDNA or gDNA.

Clones were sequenced by immunoSEQ multiplex PCR, and TCRdb holds only the in-frame ones, with some missing. The top ten hold approximately 1% of the sample, which has about 400,000 clones, around 89% seen once. Ages ranged from 18 to 89 years, with residence in about two dozen US areas. Participants reported their clinical history, and cohort assignment relied on those reports. Germline V gives CDR1 MNHNS, CDR2 SASEGT. The CDR3 covers 13 residues. V lost 5 bases, J lost 4 bases, and 11 bases lay in between. Specimen: PBMCs or T cells enriched from blood (not recorded which). The clonotype was recovered from a woman aged 25 to 39 with acute COVID-19. The rearrangement joins TRBV6-1 to TRBJ1-2; D call uncertain. The CDR3 region is CASSTGLIYGYTF. The CDR3 DNA is TGTGCCAGCAGTACCGGACTGATCTATGGCTACACCTTC.